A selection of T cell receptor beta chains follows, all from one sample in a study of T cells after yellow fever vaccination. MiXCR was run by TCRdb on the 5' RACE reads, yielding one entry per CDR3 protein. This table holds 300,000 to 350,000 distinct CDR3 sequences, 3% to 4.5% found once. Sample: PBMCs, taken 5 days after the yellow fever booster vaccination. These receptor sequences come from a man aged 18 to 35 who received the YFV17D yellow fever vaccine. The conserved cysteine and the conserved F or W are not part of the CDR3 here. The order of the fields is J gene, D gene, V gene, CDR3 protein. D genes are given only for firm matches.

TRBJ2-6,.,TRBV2,ASSVGANVLT
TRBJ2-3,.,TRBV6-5,ASSYSGKFRDTQY
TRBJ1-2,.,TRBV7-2,ASSLVREINYGYT
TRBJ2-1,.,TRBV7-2,ASSLETANNEQF
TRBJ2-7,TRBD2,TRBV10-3,ASTGTSGGASYEQY
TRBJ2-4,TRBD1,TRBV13,ASRGSTGQGRRNIQY
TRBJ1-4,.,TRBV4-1,ASSQDPGPEKLF
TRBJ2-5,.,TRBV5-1,ASSLRGGGETQY
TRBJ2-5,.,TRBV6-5,ASKSRGKTQY
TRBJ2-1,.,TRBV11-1,ASSSFRGGEQF
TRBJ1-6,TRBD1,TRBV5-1,ASSRDTRGRDSPLH
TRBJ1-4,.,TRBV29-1,SVEEGLTNEKLF
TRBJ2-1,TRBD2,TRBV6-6,ASRAATSGRYNEQF
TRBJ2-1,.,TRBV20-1,SALGTGHNEQF
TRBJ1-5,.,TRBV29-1,SVALSGRGRQPQH
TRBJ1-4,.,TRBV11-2,ASSSSRGEEKLF
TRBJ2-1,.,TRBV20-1,SAKFKEQTYNEQF
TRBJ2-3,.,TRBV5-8,ASSLGDFTQDTQY
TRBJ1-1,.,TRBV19,ASSIDGGTEAF
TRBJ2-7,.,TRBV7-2,ASSPQQGEGEQY
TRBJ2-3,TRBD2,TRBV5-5,ASSLAGGLGGTGADTQY
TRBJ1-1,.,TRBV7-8,ASSPPLWSTNTEAF
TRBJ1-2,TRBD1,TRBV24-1,ATRGQGNYGYT
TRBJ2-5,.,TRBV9,ASSLNSGEETQY
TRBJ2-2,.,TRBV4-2,ASSGRHGRSTTNTGELF
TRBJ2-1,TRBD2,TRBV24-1,ATSDGGTSGGAGEQF
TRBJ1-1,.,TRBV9,ASSVKRAEAF
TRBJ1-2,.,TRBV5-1,ASSLAVPNYGYT
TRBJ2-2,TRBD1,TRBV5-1,ASSSTGYGTGELF
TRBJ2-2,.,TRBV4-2,ASSQKGNPRGAGELF
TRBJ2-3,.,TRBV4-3,ASSQDLSGRSGLAQY
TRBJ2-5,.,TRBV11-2,ASSLEWTSQETQY
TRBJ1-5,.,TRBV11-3,ASSFFFPPRGRLQPQH
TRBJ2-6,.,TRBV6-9,ASLLWSGANVLT
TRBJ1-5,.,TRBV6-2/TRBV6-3,ASSYLRFGNQPQH
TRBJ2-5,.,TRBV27,ASSHSRGILGETQY
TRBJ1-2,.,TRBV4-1,ASSQAMQPNYGYT
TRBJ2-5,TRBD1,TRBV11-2,ASSRGQGAEETQY
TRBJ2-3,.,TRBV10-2,GTKFTDTQY
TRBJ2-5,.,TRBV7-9,ASRNEQETQY